This T cell receptor beta chain was documented in a study of shared clonotypes between healthy human individuals. Study observations and caveats: Some clonotypes were shared by all four sorted-subset donors, while others were not shared. The non-shared ones had lower generation probabilities than the shared ones. As a rule, naive subsets had a larger estimated richness than memory subsets.

With regard to this clone: What it binds is unknown.

The table came from immunoSEQ multiplex PCR; TCRdb's copy has only in-frame clones and leaves some out. The repertoire includes a few million clones, about 92% of them detected once, and about 0.39% sits in the top ten. From germline, CDR1 is MDHEN and CDR2 SYDVKM. The CDR3 loop spans 12 amino acids. The ends were cut back, 5 bases at V and 6 bases at J, with 11 bases in the middle. Material for sequencing was naive CD4+ T cells from PBMCs. Subset described: CD45RA+ positively selected. The sequence was obtained from a young man in good health. Some clones in this sample may be carry-over from other donors' samples. The chain links TRBV28 to TRBJ2-7; possible D gene TRBD2, 5 bases. The CDR3 protein is CASSISGLEQYF. CDR3 DNA sequence: TGTGCCAGCAGTATATCAGGACTCGAGCAGTACTTC.